Listed here are 5 T cell receptor beta chains from one sample, sequenced in a study of post-analysis software for immune sequencing data. Study-level findings and limits: TRBV5-6, TRBV5-1 and TRBV20-1 were among 4 or 5 TRBV segments more frequent in patients than controls.

No antigens are known for them. Presence of unique molecular identifiers characterized the TCR beta cDNA libraries. TCRdb fed the PCR reads into MiXCR, producing one record per CDR3 protein. The sample has 450,000 to 700,000 distinct CDR3 sequences, roughly 46% seen once; the top ten hold under 2%. Sequenced material: blood. The source is a girl aged 5-17 years with multiple sclerosis.

This clonotype was counted between two and nine times. The rearrangement uses TRBV10-3 and TRBJ2-4, with 10 bases that match TRBD1. The end of the DNA fits TRBJ2-7 better, so the J call may be wrong. This CDR3 region has 14 residues. The germline CDR1 and CDR2 sequences are ENHRY and SYGVKD. The CDR3 DNA follows: TGTGCCATCAGTATCCGGGACAGGGGTTACGAGCAGTACTTC. Translation: CAISIRDRGYEQYF.

This clonotype was seen more than once but under ten times. The J gene is TRBJ1-1, the V gene TRBV7-9; no reliable D call. The CDR3 has 13 residues. V was pared by 4 bases and J by 1 base, with 7 bases between. The V gene's germline CDR1 is SEHNR and CDR2 FQNEAQ (reference sequence). CDR3 DNA sequence: TGTGCCAGCAGCTCTCGTCGGAACACTGAAGCTTTCTTT. Its protein product is CASSSRRNTEAFF.

This clonotype was observed a handful of times. The V gene is TRBV20-1, the J gene TRBJ2-4, with D hard to call. Germline loops: CDR1 DFQATT, CDR2 SNEGSKA (reference sequence). The V end was cut by 0 bases, the J end by 0 bases, with 6 bases between. The CDR3 is made up of 14 amino acids. Here the CDR3 DNA reads TGCAGTGCTAGAGAACTCCCAGCCAAAAACATTCAGTACTTC. Translated: CSARELPAKNIQYF.

V gene TRBV29-1 combines with J gene TRBJ2-7; 7 nucleotides line up with TRBD1. The length of the CDR3 is 13 residues. V shed 4 bases, J shed 2 bases, and the junction held 5 bases outside the gene matches. Germline V gene data show CDR1 as SQVTM and CDR2 as ANQGSEA. CDR3: CSVAPGGTYEQYF. Written as DNA, the CDR3 is TGCAGCGTTGCGCCAGGGGGTACCTACGAGCAGTACTTC.

The chain combines TRBV5-1 with TRBJ2-3, with D perhaps matching TRBD1 (6 bases). CDR1 is SGHRS, CDR2 YFSETQ, per germline. The CDR3 contains 15 residues. Trimming took off 1 base at V and 1 base at J, with 10 bases between the two ends. DNA for the CDR3: TGCGCCAGCAGCTTGTCAGGGGTCGGCACAGATACGCAGTATTTT. Amino acid sequence: CASSLSGVGTDTQYF.